The T cell receptor beta chain under discussion was sequenced for a study of T-cell memory formation after mild COVID-19. About the research overall: Largely donor-specific sequence clusters came from two donors. Study observations and caveats: The study detected some responding clones in pre-infection memory, suggesting cross-reactive memory joined. CD4+ contracting clones were found mainly in CM and EM, and CD8+ ones in EMRA.

Germline CDR1 and CDR2: DFQATT and SNEGSKA (reference sequence). CDR3 size: 15 residues. The V end was cut by 0 bases, the J end by 2 bases, with 12 bases between. Amplification by 5'RACE using constant-segment primers produced TCR alpha and TCR beta cDNA libraries that carried sample barcodes and UMIs. TCRdb passed the 5' RACE reads through MiXCR, listing each CDR3 protein once. The sample includes under 650,000 distinct CDR3 sequences, over 15% of them seen just once. Worth noting for this clonotype: Antigen: not known.

Specimen: PBMCs or a T cell subset sorted from them (not recorded which). The chain uses TRBV20-1 and TRBJ2-3; D may be TRBD2 (6 bases). The clonotype was recovered from an adult woman who had mild COVID-19 (a few samples of this study predate the infection). Cell type and time point are not known. CDR3 protein: CSARDWGGATDTQYF. Here the CDR3 DNA reads TGCAGTGCTAGAGATTGGGGCGGGGCCACAGATACGCAGTATTTT.